Listed below are T cell receptor beta chains from one sample, sequenced in a study of T-cell reconstitution after alpha-beta-depleted transplantation in children. TCRdb recomputed calls from the PCR reads with MiXCR, one row per CDR3 protein. The sample shows about 340,000 distinct CDR3 sequences, about 17% of them seen only once. This material consisted of PBMCs, mostly from graft donor cells, taken 360 days after TCRalphabeta/CD19-depleted stem cell transplant. The receptors come from a male patient aged 2-15 years who had a stem cell transplant for acute lymphoblastic leukemia, so the T cells may come from the graft donor. Both conserved end residues are part of each CDR3. Fields, in order: clone size, D gene, J gene, V gene, CDR3 protein, CDR3 DNA. A D gene is named only where the DNA matches it firmly. Clone size appears in some rows only: once, few, many, or a class for an expanded clone.

few,TRBD2,TRBJ2-5,TRBV20-1,CSASSSGRAGKTQYF,TGCAGTGCTAGTTCTAGCGGGAGAGCTGGGAAGACCCAGTACTTC
many,TRBD2,TRBJ2-7,TRBV27,CASRWTSGSGEQYF,TGTGCCAGCAGATGGACTAGCGGGAGCGGGGAGCAGTACTTC
many,.,TRBJ2-1,TRBV29-1,CSVVRSRYNEQFF,TGCAGCGTTGTCCGGTCCCGCTACAATGAGCAGTTCTTC
many,TRBD1,TRBJ2-5,TRBV2,CASKRTGLYQETQYF,TGTGCCAGCAAAAGGACAGGGCTGTACCAAGAGACCCAGTACTTC
few,.,TRBJ2-5,TRBV7-2,CASSRQVGNQETQYF,TGTGCCAGCAGCCGTCAAGTTGGCAACCAAGAGACCCAGTACTTC
many,.,TRBJ1-6,TRBV4-1,CASRQPGQINSPLHF,TGCGCCAGCAGGCAGCCCGGACAGATAAATTCACCCCTCCACTTT
many,.,TRBJ2-6,TRBV7-2,CASSLARQRTSSGANVLTF,TGTGCCAGCAGCTTAGCCAGACAGCGAACCTCATCTGGGGCCAACGTCCTGACTTTC
few,.,TRBJ2-7,TRBV20-1,CSASGRRDGEQYF,TGCAGTGCTAGTGGCCGGAGAGATGGCGAGCAGTACTTC
.,TRBD1,TRBJ2-7,TRBV12-3/TRBV12-4,CASRPGTGGSGGNEQYF,TGTGCCAGCAGACCCGGGACAGGGGGCTCAGGGGGGAACGAGCAGTACTTC
few,TRBD1,TRBJ2-7,TRBV4-1,CASSQVPGTVNEQYF,TGCGCCAGCAGCCAAGTCCCCGGGACAGTCAACGAGCAGTACTTC
few,TRBD2,TRBJ2-1,TRBV20-1,CSARRAGGSYNEQFF,TGCAGTGCTAGACGGGCGGGAGGCTCCTACAATGAGCAGTTCTTC
.,TRBD2,TRBJ2-7,TRBV6-2/TRBV6-3,CASSVTGTSGSYEQYF,TGTGCCAGCAGTGTTACCGGGACTAGCGGGTCCTACGAGCAGTACTTC
few,TRBD1,TRBJ2-7,TRBV7-9,CASSNRTGPLNEQYF,TGTGCCAGCAGCAATCGGACAGGGCCCTTGAACGAGCAGTACTTC
.,TRBD2,TRBJ2-7,TRBV20-1,CSARDGGSKGEQYF,TGCAGTGCTAGAGATGGCGGGAGTAAAGGCGAGCAGTACTTC
.,TRBD2,TRBJ2-3,TRBV7-8,CASSSRTSHPNTQYF,TGTGCCAGCAGCTCCCGGACTAGCCACCCTAATACGCAGTATTTT
.,TRBD2,TRBJ2-7,TRBV27,CASSGLAGVGRYEQYF,TGTGCCAGCAGCGGACTAGCGGGAGTTGGACGCTACGAGCAGTACTTC
few,.,TRBJ2-5,TRBV4-3,CASSQDYGGETQYF,TGCGCCAGCAGCCAAGATTATGGGGGGGAGACCCAGTACTTC
few,TRBD2,TRBJ2-1,TRBV7-9,CASSFLAGGPINEQFF,TGTGCCAGCAGCTTCTTAGCGGGAGGGCCGATCAATGAGCAGTTCTTC
few,TRBD2,TRBJ2-7,TRBV4-3,CASSHRGTSGSYEQYF,TGCGCCAGCAGCCATAGGGGGACTAGCGGGAGTTACGAGCAGTACTTC
many,.,TRBJ2-1,TRBV12-3/TRBV12-4,CASSLNEQFF,TGTGCCAGCAGTCTGAATGAGCAGTTCTTC
many,TRBD1,TRBJ2-7,TRBV11-1,CASSSGTGAEQYF,TGTGCCAGCAGCTCAGGGACAGGGGCCGAGCAGTACTTC
few,.,TRBJ2-2,TRBV4-1,CASSLPQGYIDTGELFF,TGCGCCAGCAGCCTCCCGCAGGGATACATCGACACCGGGGAGCTGTTTTTT
few,TRBD1,TRBJ2-1,TRBV18,CASSPTTGGLYNEQFF,TGTGCCAGCTCACCAACCACAGGGGGCCTCTACAATGAGCAGTTCTTC
.,.,TRBJ2-1,TRBV12-3/TRBV12-4,CASSLNRVWYNEQFF,TGTGCCAGCAGTTTAAATAGGGTGTGGTACAATGAGCAGTTCTTC
.,TRBD1,TRBJ1-2,TRBV29-1,CSVEGSEGQGGFYGYTF,TGCAGCGTTGAGGGCTCTGAGGGACAGGGAGGGTTCTATGGCTACACCTTC
many,TRBD2,TRBJ2-3,TRBV7-2,CASSHLGLGVTDTQYF,TGTGCCAGCAGCCATCTCGGACTAGGCGTCACAGATACGCAGTATTTT
few,.,TRBJ1-1,TRBV5-1,CASSRDRTTEAFF,TGCGCCAGCAGCCGAGACAGGACCACTGAAGCTTTCTTT
.,TRBD1,TRBJ2-1,TRBV28,CASSLMTGDLYNEQFF,TGTGCCAGCAGTTTAATGACAGGGGATCTCTACAATGAGCAGTTCTTC
many,.,TRBJ2-7,TRBV7-2,CASSWGQSSYEQYF,TGTGCCAGCAGCTGGGGGCAGTCCTCCTACGAGCAGTACTTC
many,.,TRBJ1-4,TRBV10-3,CAINQAWGEKLFF,TGTGCCATCAACCAGGCCTGGGGTGAAAAACTGTTTTTT
.,TRBD1,TRBJ2-2,TRBV28,CASRWTGNTGELFF,TGTGCCAGCAGGTGGACAGGGAACACCGGGGAGCTGTTTTTT
few,TRBD1,TRBJ1-1,TRBV29-1,CSVGTAMGTEAFF,TGCAGCGTAGGGACAGCCATGGGCACTGAAGCTTTCTTT
few,TRBD2,TRBJ2-1,TRBV4-2,CASSQDRRGGPYNEQFF,TGTGCCAGCAGCCAAGATAGGAGGGGAGGGCCCTACAATGAGCAGTTCTTC
.,TRBD1,TRBJ2-2,TRBV28,CASSLLLGQFDTGELFF,TGTGCCAGCAGTTTATTATTGGGACAGTTCGACACCGGGGAGCTGTTTTTT
few,TRBD1,TRBJ2-5,TRBV9,CASSVGQGHQETQYF,TGTGCCAGCAGCGTCGGACAGGGGCACCAAGAGACCCAGTACTTC
few,.,TRBJ2-1,TRBV4-1,CASRDLAGPSYNEQFF,TGCGCCAGCCGAGACTTAGCAGGACCCTCCTACAATGAGCAGTTCTTC
few,.,TRBJ1-2,TRBV12-3/TRBV12-4,CASTPAGTDRGLGYTF,TGTGCCAGCACCCCAGCGGGAACAGACCGAGGTTTAGGCTACACCTTC
.,.,TRBJ2-6,TRBV29-1,CSVERVLHSGANVLTF,TGCAGCGTTGAAAGGGTCCTTCATTCTGGGGCCAACGTCCTGACTTTC
few,.,TRBJ1-5,TRBV4-1,CASSQEWALGYSNQPQHF,TGCGCCAGCAGCCAAGAGTGGGCGCTGGGGTATAGCAATCAGCCCCAGCATTTT
.,.,TRBJ2-1,TRBV5-1,CASRRPTYNEQFF,TGCGCCAGCAGGCGGCCGACCTACAATGAGCAGTTCTTC
.,.,TRBJ2-1,TRBV19,CASSIVSNPYNEQFF,TGTGCCAGTAGTATAGTCAGCAACCCCTACAATGAGCAGTTCTTC
many,TRBD2,TRBJ2-3,TRBV12-3/TRBV12-4,CASSFLREGTQYF,TGTGCCAGCAGTTTCTTGCGGGAGGGTACGCAGTATTTT
.,TRBD1,TRBJ2-7,TRBV28,CASSATGGLFYEQYF,TGTGCCAGCAGTGCGACAGGGGGCTTGTTCTACGAGCAGTACTTC
.,TRBD2,TRBJ2-7,TRBV19,CASRDGLASYEQYF,TGTGCCAGTAGAGATGGACTAGCTTCCTACGAGCAGTACTTC
few,.,TRBJ2-3,TRBV4-1,CASSQDHRESFRTDTQYF,TGCGCCAGCAGCCAAGATCATAGGGAGTCTTTTAGGACAGATACGCAGTATTTT
.,TRBD2,TRBJ2-1,TRBV30,CAWSVRTSLSVYNEQFF,TGTGCCTGGAGTGTACGGACTAGCCTCTCGGTATACAATGAGCAGTTCTTC
many,.,TRBJ2-3,TRBV4-3,CASSLGGSWGTDTQYF,TGCGCCAGCAGCCTGGGCGGGTCCTGGGGCACAGATACGCAGTATTTT
.,.,TRBJ2-7,TRBV20-1,CSAPKDYEQYF,TGCAGTGCCCCCAAGGACTACGAGCAGTACTTC
.,TRBD2,TRBJ2-3,TRBV11-1,CASSLGGASGPLRTDTQYF,TGTGCCAGCAGCTTAGGGGGGGCTAGCGGGCCCCTCCGGACAGATACGCAGTATTTT
few,.,TRBJ2-5,TRBV27,CASSLVHPRSYQETQYF,TGTGCCAGCAGTTTAGTCCACCCTCGATCGTACCAAGAGACCCAGTACTTC
few,TRBD1,TRBJ2-6,TRBV24-1,CATSDTGTGISGANVLTF,TGTGCCACCAGTGATACCGGGACAGGAATAAGTGGGGCCAACGTCCTGACTTTC